This TCR beta chain was sequenced in a study of Tregs in tolerant kidney transplant recipients. About the study: Recipients received nonmyeloablative bone marrow transplants from related graft donors, with transient mixed chimerism.

The germline V gene encodes CDR1 SEHNR and CDR2 FQNEAQ (reference sequence). The CDR3 consists of 15 residues. Trimming pared 5 bases from V and 5 bases from J, leaving 16 bases between. TCRdb keeps only in-frame clones here, not all; method: immunoSEQ multiplex PCR. Its listing shows roughly 48,000 clones. As regards this clone: The read ends 3 residues before the CDR3 terminus; that terminus is restored from the germline J gene.

The sequences come from CD4+ T cells from blood, collected before the transplant. V is TRBV7-9 and J is TRBJ2-4; perhaps TRBD1 as D (6 bases). This TCR derives from a human donor who received a combined kidney and bone marrow transplant. CDR3 region: CASSPSGGRENIQYF. CDR3 bases read: TGTGCCAGCAGCCCAAGTGGGGGCAGAGAAAACATT.